This T cell receptor (beta chain) was recovered during a study of vaccination and CD4 T cells after COVID-19. On the study more broadly: Convalescent patients were SARS-CoV-2 positive by nasal swab PCR; about nine mild, one severe. Convalescent donors were composed of six males and four females, of whom two were Hispanic. For control cultures, the treatment was a CEFX pool, an HIV-1 Nef pool, or no peptide.

Treatment indicated: approximately nine-day PBMC culture with coronavirus spike peptide pools or control peptides (ViraFEST assay). Cultured CD4+ T cell DNA was sequenced using the Oncomine TCR Beta short-read assay. TCRdb called the PCR reads again in MiXCR, with one record for every CDR3 protein. The table lists under 20,000 distinct CDR3 sequences, roughly 45% of them singletons, with under 7.5% in the top ten. Trimming took 4 bases from V and 4 from J; bases not matched to a gene: 4. In germline, CDR1 is SQVTM, CDR2 ANQGSEA. CDR3 length equals 13 residues. As for this clonotype: The antigen is not known.

The chain couples TRBV29-1 to TRBJ2-5; 9 bases fit TRBD2. The sequence came from a human donor who had recovered from COVID-19. The material was CD4+ T cells from blood, cultured in vitro, obtained before SARS-CoV-2 vaccination. CDR3 DNA sequence: TGCAGCGTTGGCCAACTAGCGGGAGAGACCCAGTACTTC. It specifies CSVGQLAGETQYF.